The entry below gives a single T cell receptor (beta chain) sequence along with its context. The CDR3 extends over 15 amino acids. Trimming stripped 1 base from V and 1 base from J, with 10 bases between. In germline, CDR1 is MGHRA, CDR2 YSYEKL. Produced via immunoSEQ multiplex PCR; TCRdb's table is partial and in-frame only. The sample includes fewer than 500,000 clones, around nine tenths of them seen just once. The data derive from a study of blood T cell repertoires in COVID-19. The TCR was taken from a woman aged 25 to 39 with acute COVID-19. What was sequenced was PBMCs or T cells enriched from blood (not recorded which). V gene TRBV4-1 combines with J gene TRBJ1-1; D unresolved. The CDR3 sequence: CASSQVRTANTEAFF. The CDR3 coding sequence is TGCGCCAGCAGCCAAGTCCGCACAGCGAACACTGAAGCTTTCTTT.